This note documents a single T cell receptor beta chain sequence. As yet, its antigen is unknown. This specimen comes from a study of shared clonotypes between healthy human individuals. Study information: Per donor, CD8 memory used one plate, CD8 naive used two, CD4 memory used three and CD4 naive used three.

Positive CCR7 selection of CD45RO-negative cells yielded the naive CD8 cells, and terminally differentiated effector memory CD45RA+ cells were excluded. There are 17 residues in the CDR3. V shed 3 bases and J 4 bases; nucleotides not matched to a gene: 13. Germline V lookup: CDR1 SGHVS, CDR2 FNYEAQ. Original methodology: Filtering differed, since immunoSEQ gave only junction sequences and no quality scores. Profiling relied on immunoSEQ multiplex PCR, and the TCRdb table lists in-frame clones only, not all of them. That table is the source of V, J and clone size, and D and trimming were worked out from the DNA. The table lists roughly 890,000 clones, 85% to 95% of them singletons. Study-wide findings and caveats: Read depth was anticipated to influence clonotype sharing among donors.

The TCR was taken from a man aged 25 to 45 in good health. The specimen was naive CD8+ T cells sorted from blood. V and J are TRBV7-6 and TRBJ2-5, with 8 bases lining up with TRBD2. The CDR3 nucleotides read TGTGCCAGCAGCTTTGAGCGGGGGAGTGATAAACGAGAGACCCAGTACTTC. Amino acid sequence: CASSFERGSDKRETQYF. The full variable domain, with the rest looked up from reference TRBV7-6 and TRBJ2-5, is GAGVSQSPRYKVTKRGQDVALRCDPISGHVSLYWYRQALGQGPEFLTYFNYEAQQDKSGLPNDRFSAERPEGSISTLTIQRTEQRDSAMYRCASSFERGSDKRETQYFGPGTRLLVL.